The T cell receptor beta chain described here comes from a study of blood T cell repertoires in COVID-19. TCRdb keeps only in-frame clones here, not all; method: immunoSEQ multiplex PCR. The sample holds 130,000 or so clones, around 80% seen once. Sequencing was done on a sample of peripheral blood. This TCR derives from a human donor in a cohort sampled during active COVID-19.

CDR3 protein: CASSLGGGANTEAFF. In nucleotides, the CDR3 is TGTGCCAGCAGCTTAGGAGGGGGAGCGAACACTGAAGCTTTCTTT. J is TRBJ1-1 and V is TRBV11-3, with D possibly being TRBD1 (6 bases). CDR3 length: 15 amino acids. Germline V lookup: CDR1 SGHNT, CDR2 YENEEA. Trimming removed 1 base at V and 1 base at J, with 10 bases between.